The 27 T cell receptor beta chains below come from one sample, sequenced in a study of blood T cell repertoires in COVID-19. Method: immunoSEQ multiplex PCR; TCRdb's copy keeps in-frame clones and lacks some. This table has approximately 100,000 clones, roughly nine tenths appearing once. Material for sequencing was peripheral blood. The receptors derive from a woman older than 75 with acute or convalescent COVID-19.

This rearrangement joins TRBV2 to TRBJ2-5; the D is unclear. From germline, CDR1 is SNHLY and CDR2 FYNNEI. The CDR3 has 11 amino acids. V dropped 7 bases and J dropped 2 bases, with 5 bases sitting between them. Written as DNA, the CDR3 is TGTGCCAGCAATACACAAGAGACCCAGTACTTC. It specifies CASNTQETQYF.

The genes are TRBV6-2 or TRBV6-3 and TRBJ1-6; D gene unclear. Trimming stripped 0 bases from V and 5 bases from J, with 11 bases between. CDR3 size: 16 residues. Germline V gene sequence: CDR1 MNHEY, CDR2 SVGEGT. CDR3 in DNA: TGTGCCAGCAGTTACTCGCTCTCAGCGCATAATTCACCCCTCCACTTT. Its protein product is CASSYSLSAHNSPLHF.

V is TRBV7-8 and J is TRBJ1-6, with 7 bases aligning to TRBD1. The CDR3 contains 17 residues. V lost 2 bases to trimming and J lost 7 bases; unmatched junction nucleotides: 11. Germline V gene data show CDR1 as SGHVS and CDR2 as FQNEAQ. Here the CDR3 DNA reads TGTGCCAGCAGCTTACTGTGGCTCGGGACAGAAAATTCACCCCTCCACTTT. This translates into CASSLLWLGTENSPLHF.

V and J are TRBV28 and TRBJ1-2, with D unclear. Germline V lookup: CDR1 MDHEN, CDR2 SYDVKM. With 3 bases removed from V and 5 bases from J, the gap between germline ends came to 16 bases. CDR3 length: 15 residues. The CDR3 nucleotides read TGTGCCAGCAGTTTTGCAGATCACCTTTGGTATGGCTACACCTTC. Translating it yields CASSFADHLWYGYTF.

The J gene is TRBJ1-5, the V gene TRBV2; D possibly corresponds to TRBD1 (6 bases). The CDR3 contains 14 residues. Germline V gene data show CDR1 as SNHLY and CDR2 as FYNNEI. Trimming removed 7 bases at V and 6 bases at J, with 16 bases between. This CDR3 is CASTERGGPQPQHF. The CDR3 DNA follows: TGTGCCAGCACCGAACGCGGGGGGCCTCAGCCCCAGCATTTT.

This clone appeared a single time. J is TRBJ2-2 and V is TRBV5-5; weak D call: TRBD2 (5 bases). Trimming shortened V by 4 bases and J by 8 bases, and 15 bases separated the two germline ends. The germline V gene encodes CDR1 SGHKS and CDR2 YYEKEE (reference sequence). The length of the CDR3 is 14 residues. CDR3 DNA sequence: TGTGCCAGCAGCACCGGACTGACAAGTGGGGAGCTGTTTTTT. The encoded protein is CASSTGLTSGELFF.

This clone was counted once. CDR3: CASRGTGNYEQYF. In DNA form, the CDR3 reads TGCGCCAGTCGCGGGACAGGGAACTACGAGCAGTACTTC. The chain carries TRBV5-1 and TRBJ2-7; TRBD1 agrees at 9 bases. Looked up from germline, CDR1 is SGHRS and CDR2 is YFSETQ. V shed 8 bases and J 3 bases; nucleotides not matched to a gene: 6. This CDR3 comprises 13 residues.

This chain joins TRBV5-4 and TRBJ2-3; D is unresolved. This CDR3 contains 13 residues. V lost 1 base, J lost 6 bases, and 9 bases lay in between. Germline loops: CDR1 SGHNT, CDR2 YYREEE (reference sequence). The CDR3 coding sequence is TGTGCCAGCAGCTTGCGAGATTTGGATACGCAGTATTTT. As protein: CASSLRDLDTQYF.

This chain links TRBV5-1 with TRBJ2-5; 11 bases agree with TRBD2. The CDR3 is 15 amino acids. Losses at the gene ends were 4 bases for V and 4 bases for J; bases not matched to a gene: 6. In germline, CDR1 is SGHRS, CDR2 YFSETQ. The CDR3 region has the DNA TGCGCCAGCAGCCACAACCTAGCGGGGGGAGAGACCCAGTACTTC. Amino acid sequence: CASSHNLAGGETQYF.

This clone appeared a single time. This rearrangement joins TRBV2 to TRBJ1-4, with 10 bases fitting TRBD1. CDR3 size: 13 residues. The germline V gene encodes CDR1 SNHLY and CDR2 FYNNEI. V gave up 4 bases and J gave up 7 bases; unmatched junction bases: 0. The CDR3 nucleotides read TGTGCCAGCAGTGGGACAGGGGGTGAAAAACTGTTTTTT. Amino acids: CASSGTGGEKLFF.

The rearrangement links TRBV27 to TRBJ2-7; weak D call: TRBD1 (7 bases). Germline assignment: CDR1 MNHEY and CDR2 SMNVEV (reference sequence). Trimming pared 5 bases from V and 4 bases from J, leaving 18 bases between. The CDR3 contains 15 residues. CDR3 nucleotides: TGTGCCAGCAGTCCCACGGGGGACAGTTTTTACGAGCAGTACTTC. This gives the protein CASSPTGDSFYEQYF.

This clone has a single count. The chain employs TRBV27 and TRBJ1-4; 8 bases fit TRBD1. Germline V lookup: CDR1 MNHEY, CDR2 SMNVEV (reference sequence). The CDR3 loop spans 15 amino acids. Trimming at V came to 3 bases and at J to 6 bases, leaving 6 bases not matched to a gene. CDR3 region: CASSFSGGGYEKLFF. The DNA of the CDR3 is TGTGCCAGCAGTTTTTCAGGGGGCGGGTATGAAAAACTGTTTTTT.

This chain uses TRBV2 with TRBJ1-2, with TRBD1 matching over 8 bases. CDR1 is SNHLY and CDR2 is FYNNEI in the germline V gene. With 6 bases clipped from V and 10 bases from J, the junction kept 13 bases outside the gene matches. This CDR3 has 14 amino acids. The CDR3 region has the DNA TGTGCCAGCAGGAGACAGGGGACCTCCGGTGTCTACACCTTC. It codes for CASRRQGTSGVYTF.

This sequence joins TRBV19 and TRBJ1-5; D perhaps matches TRBD1 (5 bases). This CDR3 contains 15 residues. CDR1 is LNHDA and CDR2 is SQIVND in the germline V gene (reference sequence). Trimming cost V 4 bases and J 0 bases, with 10 bases left between them. CDR3 protein: CASSTQGDSNQPQHF. The CDR3 DNA follows: TGTGCCAGTAGTACACAAGGGGATAGCAATCAGCCCCAGCATTTT.

The V gene is TRBV5-8, the J gene TRBJ2-5, with TRBD1 as a possible D gene (5 bases). Trimming cost V 4 bases and J 1 base, with 5 bases left between them. CDR1 SGHTS and CDR2 YDEGEE come from the germline V gene. The CDR3 length is 12 residues. CDR3 sequence (DNA): TGTGCCAGCAGCAGGGGCCAAGAGACCCAGTACTTC. Translating gives CASSRGQETQYF.

This clone was counted a single time. The V and J genes are TRBV30 and TRBJ1-2; the match to TRBD1 covers 11 bases. J gave up 3 bases and V 2 bases, and 5 bases lay outside the gene matches. The CDR3 contains 15 residues. Germline CDR1 reads GTSNPN; CDR2 reads SVGIG (reference sequence). This chain's CDR3 is CAWSPMDRGHYGYTF. As DNA, the CDR3 is TGTGCCTGGAGTCCGATGGACAGGGGGCACTATGGCTACACCTTC.

This clone was detected only once. The J gene is TRBJ1-6, the V gene TRBV4-1; D ambiguous. Per the germline V gene, CDR1 is MGHRA and CDR2 is YSYEKL. Trimming pared 4 bases from V and 7 bases from J, leaving 14 bases between. The CDR3 sequence is 15 residues long. CDR3 sequence reads: CASSLPGEGNSPLHF. DNA for the CDR3: TGCGCCAGCAGCCTCCCCGGGGAGGGCAATTCACCCCTCCACTTT.

V gene TRBV6-5 combines with J gene TRBJ2-5; 10 bases are a match to TRBD1. CDR1 MNHEY and CDR2 SVGAGI come from the germline V gene. V dropped 0 bases and J dropped 5; count of bases not matched to a gene: 3. The CDR3 runs 15 residues. CDR3 coding DNA: TGTGCCAGCAGTTACTCTGGGACAGGGGTTGAGACCCAGTACTTC. Encoded protein: CASSYSGTGVETQYF.

V usage is TRBV19 and J usage is TRBJ2-7; 7 positions match TRBD1. With 5 bases clipped from V and 2 bases from J, the junction kept 12 bases outside the gene matches. The germline V gene has CDR1 LNHDA and CDR2 SQIVND (reference sequence). The CDR3 totals 16 residues. The CDR3 DNA reads as TGTGCCAGTAGTTGGAAATCGACAGGGTATACCTACGAGCAGTACTTC. This translates into CASSWKSTGYTYEQYF.

V is TRBV2 and J is TRBJ1-3; 9 nucleotides align to TRBD1. The CDR3 totals 14 residues. Trimming at V came to 1 base and at J to 8 bases, leaving 3 bases not matched to a gene. Germline assignment: CDR1 SNHLY and CDR2 FYNNEI. In DNA, the CDR3 is TGTGCCAGCAGTGAAGACAGGGGGCGCGACACCATATATTTT. Encoded protein: CASSEDRGRDTIYF.

This chain joins TRBV27 and TRBJ1-1; D possibly corresponds to TRBD1 (5 bases). This CDR3 has 14 residues. Germline V gives CDR1 MNHEY, CDR2 SMNVEV (reference sequence). V was shortened by 3 bases and J by 6 bases, with 14 bases between the two germline ends. CDR3: CASSFGSGPPEAFF. DNA of the CDR3: TGTGCCAGCAGTTTTGGCTCAGGGCCCCCTGAAGCTTTCTTT.

The count of this clone is one. The chain carries TRBV19 and TRBJ1-1; D not certain. Germline-derived CDR1 and CDR2 are LNHDA and SQIVND (reference sequence). The ends were cut back, 5 bases at V and 1 base at J, with 5 bases in the middle. The CDR3 contains 12 residues. Here the CDR3 reads CASSVQNTEAFF. In DNA form, the CDR3 reads TGTGCCAGTAGTGTACAGAACACTGAAGCTTTCTTT.

The CDR3 nucleotides are TGTGCCAGCAGCCCGAGGTTGGATCGTTCCTACAATGAGCAGTTCTTC. Translated, it gives CASSPRLDRSYNEQFF. This chain uses TRBV9 with TRBJ2-1; D not resolved. This CDR3 is built from 16 residues. Trimming stripped 4 bases from V and 1 base from J, with 15 bases between. From germline, CDR1 is SGDLS and CDR2 YYNGEE.

The chain is built from TRBV2 and TRBJ1-5, with TRBD1 as a possible D gene (6 bases). CDR1 and CDR2 from the germline V gene are SNHLY and FYNNEI. Trimming cost V 0 bases and J 2 bases, with 14 bases left between them. The CDR3 has 17 amino acids. CDR3 residues: CASSEAETGWRNQPQHF. CDR3 nucleotide sequence: TGTGCCAGCAGTGAAGCGGAAACAGGGTGGCGCAATCAGCCCCAGCATTTT.

V gene TRBV11-2 combines with J gene TRBJ2-2; D is unclear. Deletions cut 8 bases from V and 9 bases from J, with 19 bases between. Germline CDR1 reads SGHAT; CDR2 reads FQNNGV. CDR3 length equals 14 residues. DNA of the CDR3: TGTGCCAGCCGGTTGGGCCAGGCATCTTGGGAGCTGTTTTTT. Residues: CASRLGQASWELFF.

The V gene is TRBV24-1, the J gene TRBJ1-4; D not certain. Trimming took 6 bases from V and 4 from J, leaving 5 bases between them. The CDR3 spans 12 residues. CDR1 is KGHDR and CDR2 is SFDVKD in the germline V gene. CDR3 coding DNA: TGTGCCACCAGTTCCGGTAATGAAAAACTGTTTTTT. This codes for CATSSGNEKLFF.

The chain is built from TRBV4-3 and TRBJ2-5; a possible D gene is TRBD2 (7 bases). This CDR3 is built from 15 residues. Germline V gene lookup returns CDR1 LGHNA and CDR2 YSLEER. The V end lost 5 bases, the J end lost 5 bases, and 18 bases lay between the germline ends. This chain's CDR3 is CASSETGRAIETQYF. The CDR3 nucleotides are TGCGCCAGCAGCGAAACAGGGAGGGCAATTGAGACCCAGTACTTC.